This T cell receptor (beta chain) derives from a study of T cell repertoires in cytomegalovirus infection. Study conclusions and caveats: The study found HLA-C-restricted CMV-specific TCR beta clonotypes dominating the ex vivo response. Cumulative frequency (of public TCR beta family members) identified carriers of CMV plus the relevant HLA.

On this clonotype: Its cognate antigen is unknown.

MiXCR was run by TCRdb on the reads, yielding one entry per CDR3 protein. The table includes fewer than 1,000,000 distinct CDR3 sequences, 31% detected once. The germline gives CDR1 SQVTM, CDR2 ANQGSEA. The germline V and J ends were trimmed by 1 base and 0 bases, with 13 bases remaining between them. CDR3 length: 16 residues. This sequence originates from a human donor in good health (CMV status not recorded). Some clones in this sample may be carry-over from other donors' samples. The starting material was cultured CD8+ T cells from PBMCs, obtained from culture after CMV antigen stimulation. The gene calls are TRBV29-1 and TRBJ2-1; D is ambiguous. The CDR3 is CSVEGVTYSSYNEQFF. CDR3 in DNA: TGCAGCGTTGAAGGAGTGACCTATAGCTCCTACAATGAGCAGTTCTTC.